This T cell receptor (beta chain) was sequenced in a study of early T cells in non-severe SARS-CoV-2 infection. Study overall: Chains stayed unpaired after sequencing of bulk RNA from unsorted whole blood.

This clonotype was picked up a small number of times. Individual cDNA molecules were tagged with unique molecular identifiers. TCRdb analysed the 5' RACE reads with MiXCR anew, one entry per CDR3 protein. The repertoire holds some 64,000 distinct CDR3 sequences, under 15% seen once, with over 6.5% in the top ten. This sequence was found in an adult who was a healthcare worker with PCR-confirmed SARS-CoV-2 infection or an uninfected control (not recorded which). Specimen: whole blood.

CDR3 DNA sequence: TGTGCCAGCAGTGAAATGAGCGGGGGGCACTATGGCTACACCTTC. As protein: CASSEMSGGHYGYTF. The V gene is TRBV6-1, the J gene TRBJ1-2; perhaps TRBD1 as D (6 bases). This CDR3 has 15 residues. V dropped 2 bases and J dropped 3 bases, with 13 bases sitting between them. The germline CDR1 and CDR2 sequences are MNHNS and SASEGT.